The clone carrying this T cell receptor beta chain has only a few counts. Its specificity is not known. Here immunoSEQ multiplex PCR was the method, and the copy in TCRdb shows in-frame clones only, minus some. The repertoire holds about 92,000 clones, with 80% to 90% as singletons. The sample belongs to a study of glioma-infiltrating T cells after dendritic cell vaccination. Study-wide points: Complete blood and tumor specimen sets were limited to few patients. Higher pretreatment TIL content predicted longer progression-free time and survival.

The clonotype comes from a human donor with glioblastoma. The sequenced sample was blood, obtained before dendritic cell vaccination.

The CDR3 protein is CASSQDRVEAFF. Here the CDR3 DNA reads TGCGCCAGCAGCCAGGACAGGGTTGAAGCTTTCTTT. The rearrangement links TRBV4-1 to TRBJ1-1; 8 nucleotides line up with TRBD1. The CDR3 is made up of 12 amino acids. Losses at the gene ends were 3 bases for V and 7 bases for J; bases not matched to a gene: 1. CDR1 is MGHRA, CDR2 YSYEKL, per germline.